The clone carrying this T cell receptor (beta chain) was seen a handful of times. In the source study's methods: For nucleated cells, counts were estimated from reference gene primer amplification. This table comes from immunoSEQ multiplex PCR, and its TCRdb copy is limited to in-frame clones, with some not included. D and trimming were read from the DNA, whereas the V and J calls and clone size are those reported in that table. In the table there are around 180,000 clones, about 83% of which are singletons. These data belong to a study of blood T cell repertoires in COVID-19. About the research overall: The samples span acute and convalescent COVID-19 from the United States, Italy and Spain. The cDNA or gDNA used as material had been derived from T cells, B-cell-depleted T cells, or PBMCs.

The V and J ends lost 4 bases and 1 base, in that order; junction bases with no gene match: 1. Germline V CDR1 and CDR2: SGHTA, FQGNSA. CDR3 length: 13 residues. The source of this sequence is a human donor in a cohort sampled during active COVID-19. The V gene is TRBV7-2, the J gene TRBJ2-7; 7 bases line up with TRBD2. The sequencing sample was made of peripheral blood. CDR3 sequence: CASSWDYSYEQYF. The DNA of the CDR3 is TGTGCCAGCAGCTGGGACTATTCCTACGAGCAGTACTTC.